The 16 T cell receptor beta chains below all came from one sample that was sequenced in a study of CD8 T cells in ankylosing spondylitis. Study observations and caveats: What appeared characteristic of ankylosing spondylitis blood was a TCR beta motif of fewer than ten highly homologous variants.

Their antigen targets remain unknown. One entry per CDR3 protein, called by TCRdb with MiXCR from the 5' RACE reads. The data show some 330,000 distinct CDR3 sequences, 7.5% to 9% seen once. Sequencing was done on a sample of blood, either unsorted or a sorted T cell fraction (not recorded which). These receptors originate from a male donor with ankylosing spondylitis.

DNA for the CDR3: TGTGCCAGCAGCCAAGAGATCGCACTAGCGGGAGGAAGGAACACCGGGGAGCTGTTTTTT. Its translation: CASSQEIALAGGRNTGELFF. The chain links TRBV4-2 to TRBJ2-2; 12 nucleotides match TRBD2. This CDR3 is built from 20 residues. The J segment lost 1 base and the V segment lost 0 bases, leaving 9 bases of the junction unmatched. CDR1 is LGHNA, CDR2 YNFKEQ, per germline.

V gene TRBV14 combines with J gene TRBJ1-1; 7 bases are a match to TRBD1. Germline-derived CDR1 and CDR2 are SGHDN and FVKESK. The CDR3 has 14 residues. The J segment lost 7 bases and the V segment lost 4 bases, leaving 9 bases of the junction unmatched. The CDR3 loop reads CASSPVTGQDEAFF. In nucleotides, the CDR3 is TGTGCCAGCAGCCCGGTGACAGGGCAAGATGAAGCTTTCTTT. Together with reference TRBV14 and TRBJ1-1, the CDR3 gives the full variable domain: EAGVTQFPSHSVIEKGQTVTLRCDPISGHDNLYWYRRVMGKEIKFLLHFVKESKQDESGMPNNRFLAERTGGTYSTLKVQPAELEDSGVYFCASSPVTGQDEAFFGQGTRLTVV.

For the CDR3, the DNA is TGTGCCAGCAGTTTCGCGGGAGGTTCCCAAGAGACCCAGTACTTC. Translated, it gives CASSFAGGSQETQYF. V usage is TRBV28 and J usage is TRBJ2-5; the match to TRBD2 covers 8 bases. Germline V gives CDR1 MDHEN, CDR2 SYDVKM. The length of the CDR3 is 15 residues. Germline trimming cut 3 bases from V and 1 base from J; bases unmatched to any gene: 4.

This clonotype was counted only a few times. The genes are TRBV6-1 and TRBJ1-5; TRBD1 agrees at 7 bases. CDR1 is MNHNS and CDR2 is SASEGT in the germline V gene. V trimming: 6 bases; J trimming: 0 bases; junction bases outside the gene matches: 8. This CDR3 has 16 amino acids. The CDR3, as DNA: TGTGCCAGCAGGCCTTGGGACAGCCGTAGCAATCAGCCCCAGCATTTT. Residues: CASRPWDSRSNQPQHF.

This clonotype was seen ten or more times. The rearrangement joins TRBV29-1 to TRBJ2-7, with a possible D match to TRBD2 (5 bases). This CDR3 spans 12 amino acids. The germline V and J ends were trimmed by 7 bases and 1 base, with 11 bases remaining between them. Germline CDR1 is SQVTM and CDR2 is ANQGSEA. The CDR3 sequence is CSAIARSYEQYF. The CDR3, as DNA: TGCAGCGCCATAGCGAGGTCCTACGAGCAGTACTTC.

This clonotype came up a few times. CDR3 in amino acids: CASSYDPGGGRNTGELFF. Here the CDR3 DNA reads TGTGCCAGCAGTTACGACCCAGGGGGCGGGAGAAACACCGGGGAGCTGTTTTTT. The V gene is TRBV6-5, the J gene TRBJ2-2; D is perhaps TRBD1 (8 bases). Trimming shortened V by 2 bases and J by 2 bases, and 18 bases separated the two germline ends. CDR1 and CDR2 (germline): MNHEY, SVGAGI. The CDR3 is made up of 18 amino acids.

This chain joins TRBV6-5 and TRBJ2-3; weak D call: TRBD2 (6 bases). V gave up 0 bases and J gave up 1 base, with 14 bases separating them. Per germline, CDR1 MNHEY and CDR2 SVGAGI. The CDR3 is made up of 17 amino acids. CDR3 nucleotides: TGTGCCAGCAGTTACTCGATATCGCCTAGCGGCACAGATACGCAGTATTTT. Translation: CASSYSISPSGTDTQYF.

This clonotype was observed a few times. V is TRBV12-3 or TRBV12-4 and J is TRBJ1-5; a weak D match, TRBD1 (5 bases). The CDR3 is made up of 14 amino acids. V lost 3 bases and J lost 6, with 12 bases in between. The DNA of the CDR3 is TGTGCCAGCAGTTTGGGGGATGGGAGTCAGCCCCAGCATTTT. This codes for CASSLGDGSQPQHF.

There are a few counts of this clonotype. This chain uses TRBV10-3 with TRBJ2-5; D may be TRBD1 or TRBD2 (5 bases each). CDR1 is ENHRY, CDR2 SYGVKD, per germline. The CDR3 runs to 13 residues. V was pared by 4 bases and J by 4 bases, with 10 bases between. CDR3 amino acids: CAISAGTGETQYF. In nucleotides, the CDR3 is TGTGCCATCAGTGCCGGGACGGGAGAGACCCAGTACTTC.

The table lists this clonotype with many counts. This chain connects TRBV2 to TRBJ1-5, with TRBD1 as a possible D gene (6 bases). The germline V and J ends were trimmed by 0 bases and 7 bases, with 13 bases remaining between them. Germline CDR1 and CDR2: SNHLY and FYNNEI. The CDR3 consists of 15 residues. The CDR3 spells CASSEARGAGQPQHF. The CDR3 DNA is TGTGCCAGCAGTGAAGCGCGGGGGGCAGGCCAGCCCCAGCATTTT.

This clonotype occurred many times. J is TRBJ2-3 and V is TRBV7-3; D might be TRBD1 or TRBD2, each matching 5 bases. Germline values: CDR1 SGHTA, CDR2 FQGTGA. The CDR3 length is 15 residues. The V end lost 3 bases, the J end lost 0 bases, and 10 bases lay between the germline ends. The CDR3 region is CASSLGDLSTDTQYF. The DNA of the CDR3 is TGTGCCAGCAGCTTGGGGGACCTTAGCACAGATACGCAGTATTTT.

This rearrangement joins TRBV18 to TRBJ2-7, with 11 bases fitting TRBD1. V gave up 8 bases and J gave up 3 bases; unmatched junction bases: 6. Germline V gene sequence: CDR1 KGHSH, CDR2 LQKENI. The CDR3 has 14 residues. DNA of the CDR3: TGTGCCAGCACTACGGGACAGGGGGACTACGAGCAGTACTTC. It yields the protein CASTTGQGDYEQYF.

V is TRBV29-1 and J is TRBJ2-1; 8 bases match TRBD2. Germline assignment: CDR1 SQVTM and CDR2 ANQGSEA. J lost 7 bases, V lost 6 bases, and 14 bases had no gene match. The CDR3 runs to 15 residues. For the CDR3, the DNA is TGCAGCGTCGCCCAACCCGGGGGGGTGGGGAATGAGCAGTTCTTC. Residues: CSVAQPGGVGNEQFF.

The chain joins TRBV7-9 to TRBJ2-5; 8 positions match TRBD1. This CDR3 comprises 16 residues. Germline V gene sequence: CDR1 SEHNR, CDR2 FQNEAQ (reference sequence). V trimming: 5 bases; J trimming: 5 bases; junction bases outside the gene matches: 13. CDR3 DNA: TGTGCCAGCAGCCTCCCCGACAGGGGCGTTTACGAGACCCAGTACTTC. It encodes CASSLPDRGVYETQYF. The variable domain in full, with the rest retrieved from reference TRBV7-9 and TRBJ2-5, is DTGVSQNPRHKITKRGQNVTFRCDPISEHNRLYWYRQTLGQGPEFLTYFQNEAQLEKSRLLSDRFSAERPKGSFSTLEIQRTEQGDSAMYLCASSLPDRGVYETQYFGPGTRLLVL.

CDR3: CASSQDPSQETQYF. As DNA, the CDR3 is TGTGCCAGCAGCCAAGACCCCTCTCAAGAGACCCAGTACTTC. The J gene is TRBJ2-5, the V gene TRBV3-1; D is ambiguous. V was clipped by 0 bases and J by 2 bases, with 7 bases between them. This CDR3 is built from 14 residues. Germline V gene lookup returns CDR1 LGHDT and CDR2 YNNKEL (reference sequence).

The table lists this clonotype with many counts. V is TRBV12-3 or TRBV12-4 and J is TRBJ2-7, with D maybe TRBD1 (5 bases). The CDR3 is 12 residues long. The V and J ends lost 8 bases and 3 bases respectively, with 11 bases between them. CDR3 nucleotides: TGTGCCAGCGGTCACAGGTTCTACGAGCAGTACTTC. Protein product: CASGHRFYEQYF.